Below are 20 T cell receptor beta chains sequenced from a single sample in a study of blood T cell repertoires in COVID-19. Profiled with immunoSEQ multiplex PCR; TCRdb holds only in-frame clones, not every one. Among 50,000 to 60,000 clones listed, roughly nine tenths were seen once. The specimen sequenced was peripheral blood. Receptors originate from a man older than 75 with active or convalescent COVID-19.

The rearrangement joins TRBV3-1 (or the pseudogene TRBV3-2) to TRBJ1-6; TRBD1 matches at 7 bases. Germline CDR1 reads LGHDT; CDR2 reads YNNKEL (reference sequence). Trimming removed 3 bases from V and 10 bases from J; junction bases left unmatched: 9. The CDR3 extends over 15 amino acids. CDR3 amino acids: CASSQTRQGRSPLHF. The CDR3 region has the DNA TGTGCCAGCAGCCAGACTAGACAGGGACGGTCACCCCTCCACTTT.

This chain connects TRBV19 to TRBJ2-3; 7 bases are a match to TRBD1. This CDR3 is built from 15 residues. The ends lost 4 bases at V and 3 bases at J; junction bases unmatched: 7. Germline V gene data show CDR1 as LNHDA and CDR2 as SQIVND (reference sequence). CDR3 sequence: CASSNWDRETDTQYF. Here the CDR3 DNA reads TGTGCCAGTAGTAACTGGGACAGAGAGACAGATACGCAGTATTTT.

This clone was seen more than once but under ten times. The chain has TRBV5-1 and TRBJ2-5; D is undetermined. Trimming cost V 4 bases and J 0 bases, with 13 bases left between them. Per the germline V gene, CDR1 is SGHRS and CDR2 is YFSETQ. CDR3 length equals 15 residues. CDR3 DNA sequence: TGCGCCAGCAGCCAGTTTACCCCATACCAAGAGACCCAGTACTTC. It encodes CASSQFTPYQETQYF.

This chain links TRBV5-1 with TRBJ2-3, with 9 nucleotides matching TRBD2. The length of the CDR3 is 16 residues. J gave up 1 base and V 3 bases, and 6 bases lay outside the gene matches. Per the germline V gene, CDR1 is SGHRS and CDR2 is YFSETQ. CDR3 protein: CASSSVAGVGTDTQYF. As DNA, the CDR3 is TGCGCCAGCAGCTCGGTAGCGGGAGTGGGCACAGATACGCAGTATTTT.

The V call is TRBV10-3, the J call TRBJ2-1, with TRBD2 identical over 10 bases. The germline V gene has CDR1 ENHRY and CDR2 SYGVKD. The CDR3 spans 14 residues. Trimming at V came to 4 bases and at J to 6 bases, leaving 3 bases not matched to a gene. CDR3 coding DNA: TGTGCCATCAGTGGGCTAGCGGGGGTCAATGAGCAGTTCTTC. It codes for CAISGLAGVNEQFF.

The J gene is TRBJ2-5, the V gene TRBV7-2; unclear D gene. V was shortened by 5 bases and J by 5 bases, with 15 bases between the two germline ends. CDR3 length: 14 amino acids. Germline CDR1 reads SGHTA; CDR2 reads FQGNSA. CDR3 residues: CASSPTQTRETQYF. The CDR3 coding sequence is TGTGCCAGCAGCCCGACCCAAACGCGGGAGACCCAGTACTTC.

The chain is built from TRBV19 and TRBJ2-5; D possibly corresponds to TRBD1 (6 bases). The CDR3 totals 15 residues. Germline lookup yields CDR1 LNHDA and CDR2 SQIVND (reference sequence). V shed 2 bases and J shed 3 bases, with 13 bases lying between them. CDR3 in amino acids: CASSISRDRKETQYF. CDR3 nucleotide sequence: TGTGCCAGTAGTATAAGTCGAGACAGGAAAGAGACCCAGTACTTC. The whole variable domain, remainder taken from reference TRBV19 and TRBJ2-5, is DGGITQSPKYLFRKEGQNVTLSCEQNLNHDAMYWYRQDPGQGLRLIYYSQIVNDFQKGDIAEGYSVSREKKESFPLTVTSAQKNPTAFYLCASSISRDRKETQYFGPGTRLLVL.

This clone has a handful of counts. V gene TRBV5-1 combines with J gene TRBJ1-5; D is undetermined. Trimming cost V 4 bases and J 9 bases, with 5 bases left between them. The CDR3 has 10 residues. Germline CDR1 is SGHRS and CDR2 is YFSETQ. CDR3 sequence (DNA): TGCGCCAGCAGCCTCGGGCCCCAGCATTTT. Encoded protein: CASSLGPQHF.

V gene TRBV19 combines with J gene TRBJ1-1; perhaps TRBD1 as D (5 bases). Germline lookup yields CDR1 LNHDA and CDR2 SQIVND (reference sequence). V gave up 7 bases and J gave up 5 bases, with 14 bases separating them. The CDR3 contains 13 residues. The DNA for the CDR3 is TGTGCCAGTACCACCCCGGGGGTGACTGAAGCTTTCTTT. This codes for CASTTPGVTEAFF.

The V call is TRBV20-1, the J call TRBJ1-6; 9 bases agree with TRBD1. V was pared by 3 bases and J by 8 bases, with 5 bases of the junction left unmatched. This CDR3 comprises 14 residues. Germline V CDR1 and CDR2: DFQATT, SNEGSKA (reference sequence). CDR3 coding DNA: TGCAGTGCTAGTACCACAGGGGGCGATTCACCCCTCCACTTT. Translation gives CSASTTGGDSPLHF.

This sequence joins TRBV9 and TRBJ1-2, with TRBD1 matching 9 bases. The ends lost 4 bases at V and 4 bases at J; junction bases unmatched: 8. CDR3 size: 15 residues. Germline CDR1 SGDLS, CDR2 YYNGEE. CDR3 sequence reads: CASSPWDRVSYGYTF. CDR3 in DNA: TGTGCCAGCAGCCCCTGGGACAGGGTGAGCTATGGCTACACCTTC.

The chain couples TRBV18 to TRBJ1-1, with a tentative D call TRBD1 (5 bases). This CDR3 comprises 16 residues. Trimming removed 1 base from V and 3 bases from J, with 15 bases in between. CDR1 and CDR2 from the germline V gene are KGHSH and LQKENI. CDR3 sequence: CASSPRGGGWDTEAFF. For the CDR3, the DNA is TGTGCCAGCTCACCACGGGGCGGGGGATGGGACACTGAAGCTTTCTTT. The whole variable domain, remainder taken from reference TRBV18 and TRBJ1-1, is NAGVMQNPRHLVRRRGQEARLRCSPMKGHSHVYWYRQLPEEGLKFMVYLQKENIIDESGMPKERFSAEFPKEGPSILRIQQVVRGDSAAYFCASSPRGGGWDTEAFFGQGTRLTVV.

In this sample, this clone turned up once. This chain connects TRBV14 to TRBJ2-1, with D maybe TRBD2 (6 bases). The CDR3 has 15 residues. Trimming removed 5 bases at V and 4 bases at J, with 15 bases between. In germline, CDR1 is SGHDN, CDR2 FVKESK. The CDR3 region is CASSYRRDSYNEQFF. CDR3 bases: TGTGCCAGCAGCTACCGCCGGGACTCATACAATGAGCAGTTCTTC. The full variable domain, in which reference TRBV14 and TRBJ2-1 provide the parts outside the CDR3, is EAGVTQFPSHSVIEKGQTVTLRCDPISGHDNLYWYRRVMGKEIKFLLHFVKESKQDESGMPNNRFLAERTGGTYSTLKVQPAELEDSGVYFCASSYRRDSYNEQFFGPGTRLTVL.

A word on this clone: Distinct nucleotide sequences in the sample also encode this CDR3. The genes are TRBV6-2 or TRBV6-3 and TRBJ2-7, with a weak D call TRBD1 (6 bases). This CDR3 has 15 amino acids. With 5 bases removed from V and 0 bases from J, the gap between germline ends came to 14 bases. CDR1 is MNHEY, CDR2 SVGEGT, per germline. CDR3 amino acids: CASSPRQGSSYEQYF. CDR3 nucleotides: TGTGCCAGCAGTCCGCGGCAGGGGTCCTCCTACGAGCAGTACTTC.

The chain combines TRBV18 with TRBJ2-3; 8 bases are a match to TRBD1. The CDR3 loop spans 14 amino acids. CDR1 is KGHSH, CDR2 LQKENI, per germline. The V segment lost 3 bases and the J segment 8 bases; nucleotides outside the gene matches: 7. The CDR3 sequence is CASSPRTGQGTQYF. The DNA for the CDR3 is TGTGCCAGCTCACCGAGGACAGGGCAAGGTACGCAGTATTTT.

The chain links TRBV6-4 to TRBJ2-3, with D hard to call. Germline CDR1 is MRHNA and CDR2 is SNTAGT. The CDR3 loop spans 14 amino acids. The V end was cut by 6 bases, the J end by 4 bases, with 14 bases between. CDR3 in DNA: TGTGCCAGCAGGCCTAGTGCCCAGTCAGATACGCAGTATTTT. Amino acid sequence: CASRPSAQSDTQYF.

The chain joins TRBV27 to TRBJ2-3; 10 bases are shared with TRBD1. CDR1 and CDR2 from the germline V gene are MNHEY and SMNVEV (reference sequence). The CDR3 extends over 17 amino acids. Trimming at V came to 7 bases and at J to 2 bases, leaving 12 bases not matched to a gene. This CDR3 is CASTHGLTGGPTDTQYF. CDR3 bases: TGTGCCAGCACCCATGGCCTGACAGGGGGCCCCACAGATACGCAGTATTTT.

The chain joins TRBV7-2 to TRBJ1-5, with 7 bases fitting TRBD1. There are 13 residues in the CDR3. After removal of 8 bases from V and 4 bases from J, the junction contained 5 bases not matched to a gene. CDR1 and CDR2 (germline): SGHTA, FQGNSA. DNA for the CDR3: TGTGCCAGCGGAATGACAGGGAATCAGCCCCAGCATTTT. Its protein is CASGMTGNQPQHF. Using reference TRBV7-2 and TRBJ1-5 for the parts outside the CDR3, the full variable domain is GAGVSQSPSNKVTEKGKDVELRCDPISGHTALYWYRQSLGQGLEFLIYFQGNSAPDKSGLPSDRFSAERTGGSVSTLTIQRTQQEDSAVYLCASGMTGNQPQHFGDGTRLSIL.

The chain recombines TRBV7-2 with TRBJ2-5; 11 nucleotides agree with TRBD2. The length of the CDR3 is 16 residues. V was pared by 4 bases and J by 4 bases, with 8 bases of the junction left unmatched. Germline-derived CDR1 and CDR2 are SGHTA and FQGNSA. CDR3 sequence reads: CASSYYSGGARETQYF. CDR3 in DNA: TGTGCCAGCAGCTATTATAGCGGGGGGGCGCGAGAGACCCAGTACTTC.

The chain has TRBV19 and TRBJ2-1; 11 bases match TRBD2. V was clipped by 5 bases and J by 2 bases; unmatched bases: 5. CDR3 length: 16 residues. Germline lookup yields CDR1 LNHDA and CDR2 SQIVND (reference sequence). The CDR3 DNA is TGTGCCAGTAGTCGACCTAGCGGGAGGCCCTACAATGAGCAGTTCTTC. It is translated as CASSRPSGRPYNEQFF.